This TCR beta chain originates from a study of blood T cell repertoires in COVID-19. Study context: PBMCs, B-cell-depleted T cells, or T cells provided the cDNA or gDNA that made up the material.

Germline lookup yields CDR1 SGHNT and CDR2 YYREEE (reference sequence). The CDR3 has 16 amino acids. Trimming cost V 2 bases and J 1 base; bases outside gene matches: 2. Profiled with immunoSEQ multiplex PCR; TCRdb holds only in-frame clones, not every one. The data contain about 76,000 clones, roughly 87% of them singletons. The chain combines TRBV5-4 with TRBJ2-2, with 10 bases that match TRBD1. The sequenced sample was peripheral blood. The TCR comes from a man aged 30-40 years with acute or convalescent COVID-19. The CDR3 protein is CASSLGDRGNTGELFF. CDR3 bases: TGTGCCAGCAGCTTAGGGGACAGGGGGAACACCGGGGAGCTGTTTTTT.